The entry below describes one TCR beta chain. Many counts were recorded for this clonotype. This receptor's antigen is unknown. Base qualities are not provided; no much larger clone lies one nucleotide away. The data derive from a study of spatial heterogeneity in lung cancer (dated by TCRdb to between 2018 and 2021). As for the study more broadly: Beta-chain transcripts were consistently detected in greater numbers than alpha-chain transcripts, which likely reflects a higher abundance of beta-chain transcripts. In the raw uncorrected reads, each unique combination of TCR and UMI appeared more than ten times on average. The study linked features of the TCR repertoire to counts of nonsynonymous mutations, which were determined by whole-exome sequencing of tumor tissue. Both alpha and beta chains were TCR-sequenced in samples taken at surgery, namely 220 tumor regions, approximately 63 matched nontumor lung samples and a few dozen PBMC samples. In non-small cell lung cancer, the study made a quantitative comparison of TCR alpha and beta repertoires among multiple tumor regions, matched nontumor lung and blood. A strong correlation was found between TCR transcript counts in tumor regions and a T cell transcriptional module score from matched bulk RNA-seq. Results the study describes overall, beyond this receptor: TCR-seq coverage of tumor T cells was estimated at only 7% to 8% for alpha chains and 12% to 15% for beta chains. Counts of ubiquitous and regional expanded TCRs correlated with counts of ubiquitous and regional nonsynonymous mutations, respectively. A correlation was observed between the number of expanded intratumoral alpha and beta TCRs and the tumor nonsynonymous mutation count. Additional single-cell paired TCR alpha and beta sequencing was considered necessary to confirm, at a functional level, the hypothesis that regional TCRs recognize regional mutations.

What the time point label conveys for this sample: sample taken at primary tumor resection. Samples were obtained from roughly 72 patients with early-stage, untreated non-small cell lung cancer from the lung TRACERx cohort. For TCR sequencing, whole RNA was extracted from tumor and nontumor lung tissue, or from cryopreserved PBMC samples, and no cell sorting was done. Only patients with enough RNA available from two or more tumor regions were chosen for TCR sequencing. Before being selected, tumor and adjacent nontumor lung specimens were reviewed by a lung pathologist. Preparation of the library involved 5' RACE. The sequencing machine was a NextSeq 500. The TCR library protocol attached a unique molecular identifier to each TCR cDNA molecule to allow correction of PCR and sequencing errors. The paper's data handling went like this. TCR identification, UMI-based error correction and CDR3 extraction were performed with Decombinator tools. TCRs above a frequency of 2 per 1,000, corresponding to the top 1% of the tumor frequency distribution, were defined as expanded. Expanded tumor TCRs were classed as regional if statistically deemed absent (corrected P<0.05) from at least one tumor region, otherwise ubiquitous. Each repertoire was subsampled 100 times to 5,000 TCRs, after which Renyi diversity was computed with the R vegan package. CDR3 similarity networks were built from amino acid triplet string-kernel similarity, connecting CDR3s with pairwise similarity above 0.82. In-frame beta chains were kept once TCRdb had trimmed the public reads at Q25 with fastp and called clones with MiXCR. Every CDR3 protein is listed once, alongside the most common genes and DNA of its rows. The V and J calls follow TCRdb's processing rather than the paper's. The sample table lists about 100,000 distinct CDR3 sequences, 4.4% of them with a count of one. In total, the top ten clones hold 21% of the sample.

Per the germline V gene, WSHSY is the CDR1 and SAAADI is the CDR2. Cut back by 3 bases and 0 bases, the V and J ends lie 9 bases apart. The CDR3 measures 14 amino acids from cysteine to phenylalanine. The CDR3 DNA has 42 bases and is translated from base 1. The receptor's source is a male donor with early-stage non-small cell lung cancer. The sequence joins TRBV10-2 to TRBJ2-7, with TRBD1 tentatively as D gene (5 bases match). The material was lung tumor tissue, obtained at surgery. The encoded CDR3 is CASSDDRYSYEQYF. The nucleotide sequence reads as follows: TGCGCCAGCAGTGACGACAGATACTCCTACGAGCAGTACTTC.